These 9 T cell receptor beta chains were sequenced from one sample in a study of blood T cell repertoires in COVID-19. Clones were sequenced by immunoSEQ multiplex PCR, and TCRdb holds only the in-frame ones, with some missing. The profile shows approximately 380,000 clones, 70% to 90% of them singletons. Sequencing input: PBMCs or T cells enriched from blood (not recorded which). The source of these receptors is a woman between 18 and 29 years old who had recovered from COVID-19.

This clone was seen a single time. This chain links TRBV12-3 or TRBV12-4 with TRBJ1-2; 7 nucleotides line up with TRBD1. CDR3 size: 12 residues. J lost 7 bases, V lost 5 bases, and 4 bases had no gene match. The CDR3 sequence: CASSGDRVGYTF. DNA of the CDR3: TGTGCCAGCAGTGGAGACAGGGTTGGCTACACCTTC.

The chain carries TRBV5-6 and TRBJ2-1, with 7 bases fitting TRBD2. Germline CDR1 is SGHDT and CDR2 is YYEEEE. CDR3 length: 14 amino acids. V shed 7 bases and J 6 bases; nucleotides not matched to a gene: 10. CDR3 in amino acids: CASRTEGLVNEQFF. In nucleotides, the CDR3 is TGTGCCAGCCGAACAGAAGGACTAGTCAATGAGCAGTTCTTC. Drawing the rest from reference TRBV5-6 and TRBJ2-1, the complete variable domain is DAGVTQSPTHLIKTRGQQVTLRCSPKSGHDTVSWYQQALGQGPQFIFQYYEEEERQRGNFPDRFSGHQFPNYSSELNVNALLLGDSALYLCASRTEGLVNEQFFGPGTRLTVL.

This chain uses TRBV5-4 with TRBJ1-1; D may be TRBD1 (5 bases). Trimming cost V 4 bases and J 1 base, with 14 bases left between them. This CDR3 spans 15 amino acids. Germline lookup yields CDR1 SGHNT and CDR2 YYREEE (reference sequence). The CDR3 DNA follows: TGTGCCAGCAGCACGGAGCAGGGCGGGAACACTGAAGCTTTCTTT. This gives the protein CASSTEQGGNTEAFF.

This chain connects TRBV19 to TRBJ1-3, with 9 bases fitting TRBD1. This CDR3 spans 15 amino acids. Germline CDR1 and CDR2: LNHDA and SQIVND (reference sequence). V shed 5 bases, J shed 2 bases, and the junction held 4 bases outside the gene matches. CDR3 region: CASSAGQGAGNTIYF. For the CDR3, the DNA is TGTGCCAGTAGTGCGGGACAGGGTGCTGGAAACACCATATATTTT.

The chain carries TRBV5-1 and TRBJ2-5; 8 bases are shared with TRBD2. Germline-derived CDR1 and CDR2 are SGHRS and YFSETQ. The CDR3 runs 15 residues. After removal of 3 bases from V and 4 bases from J, the junction contained 8 bases not matched to a gene. DNA for the CDR3: TGCGCCAGCAGCTGGGGTACAGCGGGGGTAGAGACCCAGTACTTC. This codes for CASSWGTAGVETQYF.

This chain connects TRBV27 to TRBJ2-5; a weak D match, TRBD2 (5 bases). V lost 4 bases, J lost 5 bases, and 17 bases lay in between. The CDR3 is 15 residues long. Germline V lookup: CDR1 MNHEY, CDR2 SMNVEV (reference sequence). In nucleotides, the CDR3 is TGTGCCAGCAGTTCGGCGGGTCATTCGGGGGAGACCCAGTACTTC. Translation gives CASSSAGHSGETQYF.

A remark on this clone: The same CDR3 arises from other DNA sequences in this sample as well. The V and J genes are TRBV5-1 and TRBJ1-3; D is unresolved. Germline CDR1 is SGHRS and CDR2 is YFSETQ. V was shortened by 0 bases and J by 0 bases, with 7 bases between the two germline ends. The CDR3 is 15 amino acids. CDR3 DNA sequence: TGCGCCAGCAGCTTGGGAGGGAACTCTGGAAACACCATATATTTT. Translated, it gives CASSLGGNSGNTIYF.

J is TRBJ1-4 and V is TRBV18; 7 positions match TRBD1. CDR3 length: 15 amino acids. V dropped 3 bases and J dropped 8; count of bases not matched to a gene: 9. From germline, CDR1 is KGHSH and CDR2 LQKENI. Here the CDR3 DNA reads TGTGCCAGCTCACCCCTAGGGGGCGTAGCCGAAAAACTGTTTTTT. It yields the protein CASSPLGGVAEKLFF.

The chain joins TRBV15 to TRBJ2-1, with D possibly matching TRBD2 (5 bases). V was clipped by 0 bases and J by 3 bases, with 18 bases between them. The CDR3 contains 18 residues. Germline V gives CDR1 LNHNV, CDR2 YYDKDF (reference sequence). CDR3 residues: CATSRDRFGEGGYNEQFF. The DNA for the CDR3 is TGTGCCACCAGCAGAGATCGATTCGGGGAAGGCGGCTACAATGAGCAGTTCTTC.